Here is one TCR beta chain with its context. The record originates from a study of blood T cell repertoires in COVID-19. The CDR3 length is 16 residues. Trimming took 2 bases from V and 9 from J, leaving 20 bases between them. Germline values: CDR1 SGHDN, CDR2 FVKESK. Original data processing: Reference gene primer amplification gave estimated nucleated cell counts. Assay: immunoSEQ multiplex PCR; the TCRdb copy retains only in-frame clones and omits some. D and trimming come from the DNA, and the V and J calls and clone size come from that table. The sample comprises under 350,000 clones, roughly 85% of which are singletons, and about 7% rests with the top ten.

The sample comprised peripheral blood. The source is a human donor in a cohort sampled during active COVID-19. V gene TRBV14 combines with J gene TRBJ2-1; D is ambiguous. CDR3 in amino acids: CASSQNARVLSGEQFF. The CDR3 DNA is TGTGCCAGCAGCCAAAACGCTCGGGTTTTATCGGGTGAGCAGTTCTTC. Full variable domain (outside the CDR3, taken from reference TRBV14 and TRBJ2-1): EAGVTQFPSHSVIEKGQTVTLRCDPISGHDNLYWYRRVMGKEIKFLLHFVKESKQDESGMPNNRFLAERTGGTYSTLKVQPAELEDSGVYFCASSQNARVLSGEQFFGPGTRLTVL.